Detailed here is one TCR beta chain. Its antigen is as yet unknown. These data belong to a study of PD-1 blockade in mismatch repair-deficient tumors. Looking at the study overall: All were previously treated, progressing patients with eleven to twelve mismatch repair-deficient cancer types.

Regarding the study as a whole: Rapid post-treatment expansion, then contraction, generally preceding radiologic response, marked tumor-resident clones.

The V gene lost 7 bases and the J gene lost 0 bases, with 7 bases spanning the gap. The germline V gene has CDR1 MNHNY and CDR2 SVGAGI (reference sequence). The CDR3 totals 12 residues. Sequencing used immunoSEQ multiplex PCR; TCRdb keeps in-frame clones, though not all of them. The sample has approximately 80,000 clones, 65% to 85% seen once; the top ten hold around 5.1%. The TCR-sequenced patients were a few responders to pembrolizumab. The source was peripheral blood, collected 44 weeks after starting pembrolizumab. This sequence joins TRBV6-6 and TRBJ2-7; unclear D gene. This receptor was taken from an adult with mismatch repair-deficient cancer. CDR3: CASTAVSYEQYF. The CDR3 region has the DNA TGTGCCAGCACGGCCGTCTCCTACGAGCAGTACTTC.